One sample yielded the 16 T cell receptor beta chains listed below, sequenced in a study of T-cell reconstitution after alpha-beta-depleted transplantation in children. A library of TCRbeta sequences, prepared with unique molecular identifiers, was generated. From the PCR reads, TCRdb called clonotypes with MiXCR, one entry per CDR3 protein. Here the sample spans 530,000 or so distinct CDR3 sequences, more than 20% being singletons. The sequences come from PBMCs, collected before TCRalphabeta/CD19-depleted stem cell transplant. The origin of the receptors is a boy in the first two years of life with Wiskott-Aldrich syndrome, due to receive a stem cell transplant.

CDR3 residues: CASSASGTGYEQYF. The DNA of the CDR3 is TGTGCCAGCAGCGCCTCCGGGACGGGCTACGAGCAGTACTTC. The chain carries TRBV28 and TRBJ2-7; the D gene could be TRBD1 or TRBD2 (5 bases each). V lost 6 bases and J 3 bases, leaving 15 bases between the germline ends. CDR1 is MDHEN and CDR2 is SYDVKM in the germline V gene. The CDR3 covers 14 residues.

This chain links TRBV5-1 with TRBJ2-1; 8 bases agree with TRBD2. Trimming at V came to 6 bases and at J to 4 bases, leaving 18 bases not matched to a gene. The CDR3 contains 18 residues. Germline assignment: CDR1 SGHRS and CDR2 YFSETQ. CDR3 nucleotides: TGCGCCAGCACCGCACGGTTCACAGCGGGAGATCTATACAATGAGCAGTTCTTC. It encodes CASTARFTAGDLYNEQFF.

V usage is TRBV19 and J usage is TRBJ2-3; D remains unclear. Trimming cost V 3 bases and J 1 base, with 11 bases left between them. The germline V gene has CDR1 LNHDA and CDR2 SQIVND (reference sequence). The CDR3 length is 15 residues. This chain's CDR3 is CASSIWGSGTDTQYF. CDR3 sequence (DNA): TGTGCCAGTAGTATTTGGGGTTCGGGCACAGATACGCAGTATTTT.

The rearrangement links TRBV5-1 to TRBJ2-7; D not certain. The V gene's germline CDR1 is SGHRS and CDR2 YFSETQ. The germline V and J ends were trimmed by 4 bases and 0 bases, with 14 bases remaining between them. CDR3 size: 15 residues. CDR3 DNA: TGCGCCAGCAGCCCCGGCCGAGTTGGCTCCTACGAGCAGTACTTC. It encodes CASSPGRVGSYEQYF. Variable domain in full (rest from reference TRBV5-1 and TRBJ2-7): KAGVTQTPRYLIKTRGQQVTLSCSPISGHRSVSWYQQTPGQGLQFLFEYFSETQRNKGNFPGRFSGRQFSNSRSEMNVSTLELGDSALYLCASSPGRVGSYEQYFGPGTRLTVT.

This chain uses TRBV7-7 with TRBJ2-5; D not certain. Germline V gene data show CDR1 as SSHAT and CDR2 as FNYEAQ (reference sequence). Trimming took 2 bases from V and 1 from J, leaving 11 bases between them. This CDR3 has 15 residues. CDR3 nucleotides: TGTGCCAGCAGCTTACAGGCGCTGGCCCAAGAGACCCAGTACTTC. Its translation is CASSLQALAQETQYF.

CDR3 region: CASSVRSLNEQFF. DNA of the CDR3: TGTGCCAGTAGTGTCAGATCTCTCAATGAGCAGTTCTTC. This sequence joins TRBV19 and TRBJ2-1; no clear D gene. The germline V gene encodes CDR1 LNHDA and CDR2 SQIVND (reference sequence). Trimming took off 5 bases at V and 6 bases at J, with 11 bases between the two ends. The CDR3 sequence is 13 residues long.

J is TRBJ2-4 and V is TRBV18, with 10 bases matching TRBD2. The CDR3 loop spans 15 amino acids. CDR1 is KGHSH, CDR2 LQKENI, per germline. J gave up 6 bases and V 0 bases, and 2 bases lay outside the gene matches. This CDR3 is CASSPPLAGGNIQYF. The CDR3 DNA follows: TGTGCCAGCTCACCACCATTAGCGGGAGGAAACATTCAGTACTTC.

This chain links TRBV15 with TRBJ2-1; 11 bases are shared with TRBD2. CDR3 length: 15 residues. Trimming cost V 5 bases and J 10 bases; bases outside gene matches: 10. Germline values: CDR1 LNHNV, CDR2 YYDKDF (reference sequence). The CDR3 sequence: CATSPQATSGNEQFF. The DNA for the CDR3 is TGTGCCACCAGCCCGCAGGCGACTAGCGGGAACGAGCAGTTCTTC.

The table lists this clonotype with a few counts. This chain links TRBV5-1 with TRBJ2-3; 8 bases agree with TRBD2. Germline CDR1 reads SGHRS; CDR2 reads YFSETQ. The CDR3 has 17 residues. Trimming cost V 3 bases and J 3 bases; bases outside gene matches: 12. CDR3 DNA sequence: TGCGCCAGCAGCTCCGACGGGAGGGCCGGGGGTACAGATACGCAGTATTTT. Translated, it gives CASSSDGRAGGTDTQYF.

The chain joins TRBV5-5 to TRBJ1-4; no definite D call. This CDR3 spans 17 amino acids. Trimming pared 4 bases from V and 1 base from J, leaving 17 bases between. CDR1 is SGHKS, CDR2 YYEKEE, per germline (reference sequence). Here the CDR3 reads CASSRLPYSGTNEKLFF. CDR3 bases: TGTGCCAGCAGCCGCCTCCCTTACAGCGGAACTAATGAAAAACTGTTTTTT.

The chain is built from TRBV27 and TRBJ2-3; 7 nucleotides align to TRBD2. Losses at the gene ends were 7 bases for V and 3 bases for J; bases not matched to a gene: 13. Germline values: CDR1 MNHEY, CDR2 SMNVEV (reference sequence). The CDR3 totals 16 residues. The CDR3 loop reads CASTAPRGRGTDTQYF. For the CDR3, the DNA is TGTGCCAGCACCGCGCCTCGGGGGAGGGGTACAGATACGCAGTATTTT.

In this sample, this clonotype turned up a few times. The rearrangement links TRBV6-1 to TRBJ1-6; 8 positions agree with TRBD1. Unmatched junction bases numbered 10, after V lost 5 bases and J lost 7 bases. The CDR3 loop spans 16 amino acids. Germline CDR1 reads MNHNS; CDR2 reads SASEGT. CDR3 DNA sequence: TGTGCCAGCAGTAAACGGACAGGGAGAGGAAATTCACCCCTCCACTTT. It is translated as CASSKRTGRGNSPLHF.

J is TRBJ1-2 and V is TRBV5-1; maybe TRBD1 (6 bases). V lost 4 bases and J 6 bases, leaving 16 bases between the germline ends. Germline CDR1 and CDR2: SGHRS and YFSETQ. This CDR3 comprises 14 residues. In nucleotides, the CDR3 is TGCGCCAGCAGCGGAACCACAGGGACCCATGGCTACACCTTC. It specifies CASSGTTGTHGYTF.

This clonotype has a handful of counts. The CDR3: CAISKGLAQETQYF. The CDR3 DNA is TGTGCCATCAGTAAGGGACTAGCTCAAGAGACCCAGTACTTC. The chain joins TRBV10-3 to TRBJ2-5, with 9 bases that match TRBD2. The CDR3 totals 14 residues. Germline V gene data show CDR1 as ENHRY and CDR2 as SYGVKD. Germline trimming cut 5 bases from V and 2 bases from J; bases unmatched to any gene: 3.

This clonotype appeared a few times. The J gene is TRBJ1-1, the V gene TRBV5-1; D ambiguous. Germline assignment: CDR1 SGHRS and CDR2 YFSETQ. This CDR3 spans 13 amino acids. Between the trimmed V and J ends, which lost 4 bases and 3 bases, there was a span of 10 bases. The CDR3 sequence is CASSPNGYTEAFF. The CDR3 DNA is TGCGCCAGCAGCCCCAATGGTTACACTGAAGCTTTCTTT.

DNA of the CDR3: TGCAGTGCTAGGACCCCGCTAGCCAAAAACATTCAGTACTTC. Encoded protein: CSARTPLAKNIQYF. The V and J genes are TRBV20-1 and TRBJ2-4; no clear D. Trimming pared 3 bases from V and 0 bases from J, leaving 9 bases between. There are 14 residues in the CDR3. Germline-derived CDR1 and CDR2 are DFQATT and SNEGSKA (reference sequence).